The 26 T cell receptor beta chains listed next were all sequenced from one sample in a study of technical replicates of blood from several donors. Only in-frame clones appear in the TCRdb table, and some are missing; sequencing was by immunoSEQ multiplex PCR. The sample has just over 80,000 clones; about 97% are singletons. The material sequenced was T cells isolated from PBMCs. Source of these receptors: a human donor in good health.

The V gene is TRBV5-1, the J gene TRBJ2-7; maybe TRBD2 (5 bases). V was pared by 5 bases and J by 6 bases, with 21 bases between. This CDR3 spans 15 amino acids. Germline assignment: CDR1 SGHRS and CDR2 YFSETQ. CDR3 residues: CASSYFRGSEAEQYF. In DNA form, the CDR3 reads TGCGCCAGCAGTTATTTTAGAGGGAGTGAGGCCGAGCAGTACTTC.

The chain is built from TRBV30 and TRBJ2-4; 7 bases align to TRBD1. There are 15 residues in the CDR3. V was clipped by 1 base and J by 2 bases; unmatched bases: 5. Germline CDR1 is GTSNPN and CDR2 is SVGIG (reference sequence). CDR3 DNA: TGTGCCTGGAGTGCAGACAGGGTGACCAAAAACATTCAGTACTTC. Protein sequence: CAWSADRVTKNIQYF.

The rearrangement uses TRBV10-1 and TRBJ1-1; TRBD1 might be the D (5 bases). With 3 bases removed from V and 8 bases from J, the gap between germline ends came to 10 bases. This CDR3 contains 12 residues. Germline CDR1 WNHNN, CDR2 SYGVQD (reference sequence). Here the CDR3 reads CASSDRDSEAFF. The CDR3 DNA is TGCGCCAGCAGTGACAGGGATTCCGAAGCTTTCTTT.

The CDR3 region has the DNA TGCACAGCGAGCTCTGGAAACACCATATATTTT. Its translation is CTASSGNTIYF. The rearrangement links TRBV20-1 to TRBJ1-3; no firm D call. The germline CDR1 and CDR2 sequences are DFQATT and SNEGSKA (reference sequence). The CDR3 has 11 residues.

The genes are TRBV6-1 and TRBJ1-1; 10 nucleotides agree with TRBD1. V was clipped by 6 bases and J by 0 bases; unmatched bases: 4. Germline CDR1 is MNHNS and CDR2 is SASEGT. This CDR3 comprises 15 residues. This CDR3 reads CASRDRGKMNTEAFF. The DNA of the CDR3 is TGTGCCAGCAGGGACAGGGGGAAGATGAACACTGAAGCTTTCTTT.

The rearrangement uses TRBV6-6 and TRBJ1-4; D is uncertain. CDR1 and CDR2 (germline): MNHNY, SVGAGI (reference sequence). With 9 bases removed from V and 5 bases from J, the gap between germline ends came to 13 bases. CDR3 size: 13 residues. DNA for the CDR3: TGTGCCAGTCGTGAGAGAGTAAATGAAAAACTGTTTTTT. Translating gives CASRERVNEKLFF.

This rearrangement joins TRBV9 to TRBJ2-3, with TRBD2 matching 9 bases. J was trimmed by 4 bases and V by 2 bases; bases with no gene match: 5. Germline-derived CDR1 and CDR2 are SGDLS and YYNGEE. The CDR3 is made up of 15 amino acids. The CDR3 DNA reads as TGTGCCAGCAGCGTCCCAGCGGGAGGACCAGATACGCAGTATTTT. Translated, it gives CASSVPAGGPDTQYF.

The V and J genes are TRBV29-1 and TRBJ1-3; 7 nucleotides match TRBD1. Germline values: CDR1 SQVTM, CDR2 ANQGSEA. V was pared by 3 bases and J by 1 base, with 3 bases of the junction left unmatched. The CDR3 length is 14 residues. Here the CDR3 reads CSVEQTGSGNTIYF. In DNA form, the CDR3 reads TGCAGCGTTGAGCAGACAGGGTCTGGAAACACCATATATTTT.

This rearrangement joins TRBV27 to TRBJ1-2; 8 nucleotides line up with TRBD1. Trimming at V came to 6 bases and at J to 2 bases, leaving 8 bases not matched to a gene. Germline CDR1 is MNHEY and CDR2 is SMNVEV (reference sequence). The CDR3 runs to 15 residues. CDR3 loop: CASSSQGAENYGYTF. For the CDR3, the DNA is TGTGCCAGCAGCTCCCAGGGGGCAGAAAACTATGGCTACACCTTC.

This clone appeared a single time. The chain's CDR3 is CASSSPPPGYEQYF. The CDR3 bases are TGTGCCAGCAGTTCCCCCCCTCCGGGGTACGAGCAGTACTTC. The V gene is TRBV6-5, the J gene TRBJ2-7; TRBD2 might be the D (5 bases). V was cut by 4 bases and J by 4 bases, with 14 bases left in between. CDR3 length equals 14 residues. Germline V gene lookup returns CDR1 MNHEY and CDR2 SVGAGI.

The sample holds one count of this clone. The chain has TRBV28 and TRBJ1-2; D unresolved. Germline lookup yields CDR1 MDHEN and CDR2 SYDVKM. CDR3 length: 14 amino acids. Trimming stripped 3 bases from V and 2 bases from J, with 10 bases between. The CDR3 loop is CASSLVAGNYGYTF. CDR3 nucleotide sequence: TGTGCCAGCAGTTTGGTGGCAGGAAACTATGGCTACACCTTC.

The chain employs TRBV18 and TRBJ2-3; a weak D match, TRBD2 (5 bases). Germline V gives CDR1 KGHSH, CDR2 LQKENI. This CDR3 region has 19 residues. The V end was cut by 1 base, the J end by 6 bases, with 26 bases between. CDR3 DNA sequence: TGTGCCAGCTCACCACTGATAAGGTCGACGACGGGGTTGGGGGATACGCAGTATTTT. Translating it yields CASSPLIRSTTGLGDTQYF.

The chain carries TRBV9 and TRBJ2-3; TRBD2 aligns across 9 bases. The CDR3 extends over 16 amino acids. Trimming took 0 bases from V and 3 from J; bases not matched to a gene: 5. The germline V gene has CDR1 SGDLS and CDR2 YYNGEE. CDR3 nucleotides: TGTGCCAGCAGCGTAGTGGGACTAGCCGGAACAGATACGCAGTATTTT. Translated, it gives CASSVVGLAGTDTQYF.

V is TRBV10-3 and J is TRBJ2-3, with D unclear. This CDR3 region has 13 residues. Germline-derived CDR1 and CDR2 are ENHRY and SYGVKD. Between the trimmed V and J ends, which lost 3 bases and 0 bases, there was a span of 4 bases. CDR3: CAISDRSTDTQYF. Written as DNA, the CDR3 is TGTGCCATCAGTGATCGGAGCACAGATACGCAGTATTTT.

J is TRBJ2-3 and V is TRBV28; 7 bases are a match to TRBD1. The germline V gene encodes CDR1 MDHEN and CDR2 SYDVKM. The CDR3 is made up of 19 amino acids. V shed 5 bases and J 3 bases; nucleotides not matched to a gene: 20. The CDR3 bases are TGTGCCAGCAGTACCCCTAGGACAGGTTGGGTGGAAGTGACAGATACGCAGTATTTT. Residues: CASSTPRTGWVEVTDTQYF. The full variable domain, in which reference TRBV28 and TRBJ2-3 provide the parts outside the CDR3, is DVKVTQSSRYLVKRTGEKVFLECVQDMDHENMFWYRQDPGLGLRLIYFSYDVKMKEKGDIPEGYSVSREKKERFSLILESASTNQTSMYLCASSTPRTGWVEVTDTQYFGPGTRLTVL.

V usage is TRBV9 and J usage is TRBJ2-3; no definite D call. In germline, CDR1 is SGDLS, CDR2 YYNGEE. This CDR3 region has 14 residues. V was shortened by 1 base and J by 5 bases, with 11 bases between the two germline ends. DNA for the CDR3: TGTGCCAGCAGCGTAACCCCACGCGGAGATACGCAGTATTTT. Protein product: CASSVTPRGDTQYF.

The rearrangement links TRBV11-2 to TRBJ2-7; tentatively, D is TRBD1 (6 bases). The CDR3 sequence is 17 residues long. Trimming removed 0 bases from V and 3 bases from J, with 18 bases in between. Germline V lookup: CDR1 SGHAT, CDR2 FQNNGV. DNA for the CDR3: TGTGCCAGCAGCTTAGATCTAATGGGGCAGGGGCTCTACGAGCAGTACTTC. Protein: CASSLDLMGQGLYEQYF.

The rearrangement joins TRBV2 to TRBJ1-2; unclear D gene. CDR1 and CDR2 from the germline V gene are SNHLY and FYNNEI. The CDR3 is 15 residues long. Trimming took off 2 bases at V and 6 bases at J, with 16 bases between the two ends. CDR3 region: CASSETVTSGDGYTF. The CDR3 DNA follows: TGTGCCAGCAGTGAAACCGTAACTTCCGGAGATGGCTACACCTTC. Supplemented by reference TRBV2 and TRBJ1-2, the full variable domain reads EPEVTQTPSHQVTQMGQEVILRCVPISNHLYFYWYRQILGQKVEFLVSFYNNEISEKSEIFDDQFSVERPDGSNFTLKIRSTKLEDSAMYFCASSETVTSGDGYTFGSGTRLTVV.

The chain combines TRBV6-6 with TRBJ2-1; no clear D. The CDR3 contains 11 residues. V was trimmed by 6 bases and J by 5 bases, leaving 5 bases between them. Germline V gene data show CDR1 as MNHNY and CDR2 as SVGAGI (reference sequence). CDR3 bases: TGTGCCAGCAGAGCGAACAATGAGCAGTTCTTC. Translated: CASRANNEQFF.

J is TRBJ1-2 and V is TRBV6-1; unclear D gene. The CDR3 is 10 amino acids. V dropped 2 bases and J dropped 13 bases, with 8 bases sitting between them. Germline CDR1 reads MNHNS; CDR2 reads SASEGT. The CDR3 nucleotides read TGTGCCAGCAGTGAAATTCTAGGCACCTTC. It specifies CASSEILGTF.

J is TRBJ2-7 and V is TRBV4-1, with 8 bases aligning to TRBD2. Germline V gives CDR1 MGHRA, CDR2 YSYEKL. The V gene end was trimmed by 0 bases and the J gene end by 2 bases; junction bases not matched to a gene: 12. CDR3 length: 18 amino acids. The CDR3 DNA is TGCGCCAGCAGCCAAGATTCTCATCGCCGGGAGGGGACCTACGAGCAGTACTTC. It encodes CASSQDSHRREGTYEQYF.

V is TRBV5-6 and J is TRBJ1-2; 7 nucleotides match TRBD1. The CDR3 totals 14 residues. With V trimmed by 2 bases and J by 5 bases, 6 bases remained unmatched. Looked up from germline, CDR1 is SGHDT and CDR2 is YYEEEE. DNA of the CDR3: TGTGCCAGCAGCTTTGAGGGGGCAATATATGGCTACACCTTC. This translates into CASSFEGAIYGYTF.

V is TRBV4-3 and J is TRBJ2-2; D is uncertain. Trimming removed 3 bases at V and 4 bases at J, with 6 bases between. This CDR3 has 13 residues. Germline CDR1 reads LGHNA; CDR2 reads YSLEER. As DNA, the CDR3 is TGCGCCAGCAGCCATGCTATCACCGGGGAGCTGTTTTTT. Translating gives CASSHAITGELFF.

The rearrangement joins TRBV6-5 to TRBJ1-1, with D possibly TRBD1 on 5 matching bases. Per germline, CDR1 MNHEY and CDR2 SVGAGI. V dropped 5 bases and J dropped 2 bases, with 15 bases sitting between them. The CDR3 is 15 residues long. CDR3 residues: CASSSVSDINTEAFF. In DNA, the CDR3 is TGTGCCAGCAGTAGCGTTTCGGACATTAACACTGAAGCTTTCTTT.

This clone was observed a single time. The chain combines TRBV30 with TRBJ2-3, with TRBD2 identical over 8 bases. The CDR3 extends over 15 amino acids. Germline V gives CDR1 GTSNPN, CDR2 SVGIG (reference sequence). Trimming at V came to 3 bases and at J to 1 base, leaving 6 bases not matched to a gene. The CDR3 spells CAWRRKAGGTDTQYF. The DNA for the CDR3 is TGTGCCTGGAGAAGAAAAGCGGGAGGCACAGATACGCAGTATTTT. The complete variable domain, with remaining parts taken from reference TRBV30 and TRBJ2-3, reads SQTIHQWPATLVQPVGSPLSLECTVEGTSNPNLYWYRQAAGRGLQLLFYSVGIGQISSEVPQNLSASRPQDRQFILSSKKLLLSDSGFYLCAWRRKAGGTDTQYFGPGTRLTVL.

CDR3 amino acids: CASSVDRGLVNTEAFF. CDR3 DNA sequence: TGTGCCAGCAGTGTTGACAGGGGGCTCGTGAACACTGAAGCTTTCTTT. The V and J genes are TRBV6-1 and TRBJ1-1; 10 bases align to TRBD1. The V and J ends lost 4 bases and 0 bases, in that order; junction bases with no gene match: 5. There are 16 residues in the CDR3. Per the germline V gene, CDR1 is MNHNS and CDR2 is SASEGT.